This T cell receptor beta chain was sequenced in a study of cytomegalovirus exposure and HLA in healthy donors. Background on the study: Among the 400 or so donors who were genotyped, about 86% fell in the genetic ancestry cluster that is associated with self-reported Caucasian donors. The study's findings and limits: Follow-up analysis later connected one missense variant in DCLRE1C with trimming of TCR beta V- and J-genes. Some highly shared sequence variants likely arose as a pipeline artifact.

Germline-derived CDR1 and CDR2 are SGHTS and YDEGEE. Deletions cut 3 bases from V and 6 bases from J, with 16 bases between. The CDR3 is made up of 16 amino acids. A few counts support this clone. What it binds is not known. Amplification used 60 Vbeta primers and 13 Jbeta primers. Sequencing was performed with immunoSEQ multiplex PCR; in TCRdb, only in-frame clones are kept and a portion is missing. Of more than 85,000 clones in the sample, approximately 82% were seen once. V gene TRBV5-8 combines with J gene TRBJ1-6, with D possibly TRBD1 on 5 matching bases. The sequence was collected from a man in his forties in good health and CMV-seropositive. The sample taken for sequencing was PBMCs. The CDR3 loop reads CASSYRGTSGNSPLHF. The CDR3 region has the DNA TGTGCCAGCAGCTACCGCGGGACGAGCGGTAATTCACCCCTCCACTTT.